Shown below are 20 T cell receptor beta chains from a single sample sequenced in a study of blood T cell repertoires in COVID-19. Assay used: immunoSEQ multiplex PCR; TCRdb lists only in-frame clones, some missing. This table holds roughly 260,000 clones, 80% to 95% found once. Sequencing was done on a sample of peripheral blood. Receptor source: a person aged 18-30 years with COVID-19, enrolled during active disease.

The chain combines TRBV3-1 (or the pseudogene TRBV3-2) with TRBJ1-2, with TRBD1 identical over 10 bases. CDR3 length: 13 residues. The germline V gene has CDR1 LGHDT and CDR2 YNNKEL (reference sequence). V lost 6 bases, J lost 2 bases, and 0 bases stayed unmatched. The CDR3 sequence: CASRTGGNYGYTF. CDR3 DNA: TGTGCCAGCAGGACAGGGGGCAACTATGGCTACACCTTC.

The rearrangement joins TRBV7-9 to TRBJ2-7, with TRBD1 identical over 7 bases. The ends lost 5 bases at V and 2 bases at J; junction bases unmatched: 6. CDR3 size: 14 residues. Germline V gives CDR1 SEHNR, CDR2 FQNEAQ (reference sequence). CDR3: CASSQTGPAYEQYF. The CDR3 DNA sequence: TGTGCCAGCAGCCAGACAGGGCCTGCCTACGAGCAGTACTTC.

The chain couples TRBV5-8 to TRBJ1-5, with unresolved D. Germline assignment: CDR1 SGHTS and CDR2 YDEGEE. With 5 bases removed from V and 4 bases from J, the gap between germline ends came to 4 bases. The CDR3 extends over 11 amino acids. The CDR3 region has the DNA TGTGCCAGCAGTTTAAATCAGCCCCAGCATTTT. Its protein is CASSLNQPQHF. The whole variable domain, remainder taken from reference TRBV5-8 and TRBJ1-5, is EAGVTQSPTHLIKTRGQQATLRCSPISGHTSVYWYQQALGLGLQFLLWYDEGEERNRGNFPPRFSGRQFPNYSSELNVNALELEDSALYLCASSLNQPQHFGDGTRLSIL.

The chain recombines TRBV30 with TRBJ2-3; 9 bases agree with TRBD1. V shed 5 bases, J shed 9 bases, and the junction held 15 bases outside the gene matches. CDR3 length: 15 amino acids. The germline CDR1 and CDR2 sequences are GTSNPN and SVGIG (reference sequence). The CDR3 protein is CAWATGTGIVDTQYF. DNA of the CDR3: TGTGCCTGGGCAACCGGGACAGGGATCGTTGACACGCAGTATTTT.

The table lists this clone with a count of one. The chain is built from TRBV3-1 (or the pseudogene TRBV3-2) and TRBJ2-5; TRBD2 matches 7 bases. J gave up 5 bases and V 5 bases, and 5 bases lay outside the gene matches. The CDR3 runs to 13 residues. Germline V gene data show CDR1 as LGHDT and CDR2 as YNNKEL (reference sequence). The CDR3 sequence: CASSGGGAETQYF. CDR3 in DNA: TGTGCCAGCAGCGGGGGAGGGGCGGAGACCCAGTACTTC.

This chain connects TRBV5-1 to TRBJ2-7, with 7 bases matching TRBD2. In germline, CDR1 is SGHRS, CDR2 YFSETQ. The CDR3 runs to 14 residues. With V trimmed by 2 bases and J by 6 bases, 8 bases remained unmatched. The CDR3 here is CASSFGGGSLEQYF. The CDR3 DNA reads TGCGCCAGCAGCTTCGGGGGAGGGTCGCTCGAGCAGTACTTC.

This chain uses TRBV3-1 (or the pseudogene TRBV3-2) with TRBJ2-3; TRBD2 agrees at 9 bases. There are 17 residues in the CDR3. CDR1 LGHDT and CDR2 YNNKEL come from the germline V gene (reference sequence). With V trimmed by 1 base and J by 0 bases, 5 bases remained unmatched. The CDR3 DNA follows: TGTGCCAGCAGCCAAGGTAGCGGGGGCCTTAGCACAGATACGCAGTATTTT. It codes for CASSQGSGGLSTDTQYF.

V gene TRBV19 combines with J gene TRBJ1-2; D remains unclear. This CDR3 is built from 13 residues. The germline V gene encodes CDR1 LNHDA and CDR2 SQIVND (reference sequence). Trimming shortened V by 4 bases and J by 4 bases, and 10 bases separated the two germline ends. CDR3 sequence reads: CASSRDTAYGYTF. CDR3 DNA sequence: TGTGCCAGTAGTAGAGATACAGCCTATGGCTACACCTTC. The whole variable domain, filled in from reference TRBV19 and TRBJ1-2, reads DGGITQSPKYLFRKEGQNVTLSCEQNLNHDAMYWYRQDPGQGLRLIYYSQIVNDFQKGDIAEGYSVSREKKESFPLTVTSAQKNPTAFYLCASSRDTAYGYTFGSGTRLTVV.

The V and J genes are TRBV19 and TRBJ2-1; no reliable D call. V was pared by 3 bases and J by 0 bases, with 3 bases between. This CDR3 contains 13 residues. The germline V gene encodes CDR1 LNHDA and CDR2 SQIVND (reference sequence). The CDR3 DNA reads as TGTGCCAGTAGTATGAGCTCCTACAATGAGCAGTTCTTC. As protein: CASSMSSYNEQFF. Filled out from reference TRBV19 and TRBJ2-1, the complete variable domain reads DGGITQSPKYLFRKEGQNVTLSCEQNLNHDAMYWYRQDPGQGLRLIYYSQIVNDFQKGDIAEGYSVSREKKESFPLTVTSAQKNPTAFYLCASSMSSYNEQFFGPGTRLTVL.

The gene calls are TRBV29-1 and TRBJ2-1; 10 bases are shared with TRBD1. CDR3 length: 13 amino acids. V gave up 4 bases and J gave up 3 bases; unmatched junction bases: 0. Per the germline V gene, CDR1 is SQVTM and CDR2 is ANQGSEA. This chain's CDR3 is CSVGTGGYNEQFF. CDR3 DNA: TGCAGCGTTGGGACAGGGGGCTACAATGAGCAGTTCTTC.

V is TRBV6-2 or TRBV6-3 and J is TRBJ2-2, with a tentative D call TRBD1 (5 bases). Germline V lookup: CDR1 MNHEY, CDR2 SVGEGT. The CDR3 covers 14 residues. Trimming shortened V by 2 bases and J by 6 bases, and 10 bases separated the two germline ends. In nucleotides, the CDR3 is TGTGCCAGCAGTTACGGGCAGGGCGCCGGGGAGCTGTTTTTT. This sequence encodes CASSYGQGAGELFF.

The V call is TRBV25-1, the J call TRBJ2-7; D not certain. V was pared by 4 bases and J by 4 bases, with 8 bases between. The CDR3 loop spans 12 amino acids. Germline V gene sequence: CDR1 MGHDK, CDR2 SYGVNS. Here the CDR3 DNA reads TGTGCCAGCAGTGTCTCTCTTTACGAGCAGTACTTC. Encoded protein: CASSVSLYEQYF.

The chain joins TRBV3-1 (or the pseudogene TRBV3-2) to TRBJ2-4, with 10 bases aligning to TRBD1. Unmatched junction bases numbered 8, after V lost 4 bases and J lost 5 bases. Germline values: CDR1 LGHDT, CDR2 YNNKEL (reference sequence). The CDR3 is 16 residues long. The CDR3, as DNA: TGTGCCAGCAGCCTTGGGGGGACAGGGGCCCAAAACATTCAGTACTTC. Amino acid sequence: CASSLGGTGAQNIQYF.

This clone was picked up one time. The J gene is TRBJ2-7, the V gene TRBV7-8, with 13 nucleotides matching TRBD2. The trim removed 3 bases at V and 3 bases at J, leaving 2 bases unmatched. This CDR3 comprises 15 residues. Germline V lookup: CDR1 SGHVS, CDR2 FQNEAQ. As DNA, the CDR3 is TGTGCCAGCAGCTTTCGGACTAGCGGGGGCTACGAGCAGTACTTC. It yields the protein CASSFRTSGGYEQYF.

The CDR3 protein is CASSLSGAYEQYF. Written as DNA, the CDR3 is TGTGCCAGCAGTTTGTCCGGAGCCTACGAGCAGTACTTC. The rearrangement links TRBV27 to TRBJ2-7, with D unclear. V lost 3 bases and J 2 bases, leaving 8 bases between the germline ends. The CDR3 loop spans 13 amino acids. Looked up from germline, CDR1 is MNHEY and CDR2 is SMNVEV (reference sequence).

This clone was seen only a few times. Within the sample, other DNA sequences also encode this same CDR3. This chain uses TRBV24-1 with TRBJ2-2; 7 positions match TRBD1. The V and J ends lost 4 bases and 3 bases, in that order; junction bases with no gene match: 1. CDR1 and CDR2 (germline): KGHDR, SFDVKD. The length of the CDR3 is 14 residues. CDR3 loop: CATSEDRDTGELFF. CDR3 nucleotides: TGTGCCACCAGTGAAGACAGGGACACCGGGGAGCTGTTTTTT.

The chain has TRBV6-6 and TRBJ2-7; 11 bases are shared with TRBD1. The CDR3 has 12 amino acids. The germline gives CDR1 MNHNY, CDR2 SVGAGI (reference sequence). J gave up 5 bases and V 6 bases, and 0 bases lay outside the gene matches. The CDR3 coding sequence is TGTGCCAGCAGGGGACAGGGGGACGAGCAGTACTTC. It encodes CASRGQGDEQYF.

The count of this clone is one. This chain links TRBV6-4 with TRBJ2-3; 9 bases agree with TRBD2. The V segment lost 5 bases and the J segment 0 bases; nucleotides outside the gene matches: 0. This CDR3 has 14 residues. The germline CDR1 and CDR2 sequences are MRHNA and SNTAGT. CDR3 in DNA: TGTGCCAGCAGTCTAGCGGGGAGCACAGATACGCAGTATTTT. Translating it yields CASSLAGSTDTQYF.

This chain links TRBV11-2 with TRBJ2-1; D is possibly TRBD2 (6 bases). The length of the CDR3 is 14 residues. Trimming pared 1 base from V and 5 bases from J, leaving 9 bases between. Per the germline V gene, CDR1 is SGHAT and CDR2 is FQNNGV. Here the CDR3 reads CASSLAGGDNEQFF. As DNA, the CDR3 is TGTGCCAGCAGCTTAGCCGGGGGAGACAATGAGCAGTTCTTC.

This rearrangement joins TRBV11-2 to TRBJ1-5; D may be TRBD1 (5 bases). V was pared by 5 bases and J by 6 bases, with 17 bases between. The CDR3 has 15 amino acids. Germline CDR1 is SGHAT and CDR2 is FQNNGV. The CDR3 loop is CASSISGKAGQPQHF. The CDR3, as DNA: TGTGCCAGCAGCATATCAGGGAAAGCTGGTCAGCCCCAGCATTTT.